The next 2 T cell receptor beta chains were all read from a single sample in a study of cytomegalovirus exposure and HLA in healthy donors. The study ran its PCR with 60 Vbeta and 13 Jbeta primers. Using immunoSEQ multiplex PCR, the repertoire was profiled, and TCRdb retains in-frame clones only, with some absent. Here the sample spans 150,000 to 200,000 clones, approximately 78% being singletons. The sequenced material came from PBMCs. These receptors were taken from a woman in her 40s in good health and CMV-seronegative.

The chain combines TRBV27 with TRBJ2-3; 8 bases agree with TRBD1. The CDR3 totals 17 residues. CDR1 and CDR2 (germline): MNHEY, SMNVEV (reference sequence). The V segment lost 4 bases and the J segment 3 bases; nucleotides outside the gene matches: 12. CDR3 nucleotides: TGTGCCAGCAGTTCCCGACAGGGGTGGACGGTTACAGATACGCAGTATTTT. Translated, it gives CASSSRQGWTVTDTQYF.

The chain has TRBV5-1 and TRBJ2-2, with unresolved D. The germline V gene encodes CDR1 SGHRS and CDR2 YFSETQ. This CDR3 contains 16 residues. V was pared by 1 base and J by 2 bases, with 12 bases between. CDR3 region: CASSLRQVLNTGELFF. The CDR3, as DNA: TGCGCCAGCAGCTTGAGGCAGGTCCTTAACACCGGGGAGCTGTTTTTT.